These 21 T cell receptor beta chains were sequenced from one sample in a study of shared clonotypes between healthy human individuals. The repertoire was sequenced with immunoSEQ multiplex PCR; TCRdb's copy has only in-frame clones and lacks some. The sample records around 2.3 million clones, under 97% being singletons. The sample taken for sequencing was naive CD4+ T cells sorted from blood. Documented subset: CD45RA+ positively selected. These receptors were taken from a man aged 18 to 29 in good health.

Comments on this clone: Other DNA sequences within the sample encode an identical CDR3. The rearrangement links TRBV6-1 to TRBJ2-7; D ambiguous. This CDR3 has 12 residues. Germline V gives CDR1 MNHNS, CDR2 SASEGT. Trimming stripped 8 bases from V and 1 base from J, with 9 bases between. The CDR3 here is CASHLGSYEQYF. Here the CDR3 DNA reads TGTGCCAGCCACCTGGGTTCCTACGAGCAGTACTTC.

The chain is built from TRBV30 and TRBJ1-1, with a possible D match to TRBD1 (5 bases). V shed 4 bases and J shed 11 bases, with 26 bases lying between them. The CDR3 sequence is 15 residues long. The germline V gene encodes CDR1 GTSNPN and CDR2 SVGIG (reference sequence). CDR3 bases: TGTGCCTGGACTGGTAGTCGCGGTCCTTCGGGACGCGCTTTCTTT. Protein product: CAWTGSRGPSGRAFF.

The gene calls are TRBV5-5 and TRBJ1-6; perhaps TRBD1 as D (6 bases). Germline CDR1 reads SGHKS; CDR2 reads YYEKEE (reference sequence). The CDR3 has 14 residues. The ends were cut back, 0 bases at V and 7 bases at J, with 8 bases in the middle. The CDR3 nucleotides read TGTGCCAGCAGCTTGGGGGACACAAATTCACCCCTCCACTTT. Translated, it gives CASSLGDTNSPLHF. Full variable domain (outside the CDR3, taken from reference TRBV5-5 and TRBJ1-6): DAGVTQSPTHLIKTRGQQVTLRCSPISGHKSVSWYQQVLGQGPQFIFQYYEKEERGRGNFPDRFSARQFPNYSSELNVNALLLGDSALYLCASSLGDTNSPLHFGNGTRLTVT.

V and J are TRBV5-1 and TRBJ2-3, with 12 bases fitting TRBD2. CDR1 and CDR2 from the germline V gene are SGHRS and YFSETQ. The CDR3 spans 16 residues. V shed 0 bases and J 4 bases; nucleotides not matched to a gene: 3. CDR3 coding DNA: TGCGCCAGCAGCTTGGAGGGACTAGCGGGCGCAGATACGCAGTATTTT. This gives the protein CASSLEGLAGADTQYF.

Notes on this clone: Other nucleotide sequences from this sample produce the same CDR3. The chain combines TRBV10-1 with TRBJ1-1, with TRBD1 matching over 7 bases. The CDR3 extends over 13 amino acids. The V gene's germline CDR1 is WNHNN and CDR2 SYGVQD (reference sequence). V shed 3 bases and J 4 bases; nucleotides not matched to a gene: 2. CDR3: CASSEQGSTEAFF. DNA for the CDR3: TGCGCCAGCAGTGAACAGGGGAGCACTGAAGCTTTCTTT.

This clone was seen only a few times. V usage is TRBV5-8 and J usage is TRBJ2-1; the D is unclear. Germline CDR1 reads SGHTS; CDR2 reads YDEGEE. V was cut by 1 base and J by 8 bases, with 7 bases left in between. This CDR3 contains 12 residues. CDR3 in amino acids: CASSLQPYEQFF. The CDR3 DNA reads TGTGCCAGCAGCTTGCAGCCTTATGAGCAGTTCTTC.

The chain carries TRBV11-2 and TRBJ1-2; 7 bases match TRBD1. Germline V gene sequence: CDR1 SGHAT, CDR2 FQNNGV. With V trimmed by 0 bases and J by 4 bases, 5 bases remained unmatched. This CDR3 has 15 amino acids. The CDR3 here is CASSLDRGQFYGYTF. The CDR3 DNA reads TGTGCCAGCAGCTTAGATCGGGGACAGTTCTATGGCTACACCTTC.

The chain combines TRBV19 with TRBJ1-4; possible D gene TRBD1, 6 bases. V lost 4 bases and J lost 4, with 16 bases in between. The CDR3 sequence is 16 residues long. Per the germline V gene, CDR1 is LNHDA and CDR2 is SQIVND (reference sequence). CDR3 sequence (DNA): TGTGCCAGTAGTAACCCCTGGGGGGGCGATAATGAAAAACTGTTTTTT. This codes for CASSNPWGGDNEKLFF.

The chain has TRBV14 and TRBJ2-2, with D possibly being TRBD1 or TRBD2 (5 bases each). The V end was cut by 6 bases, the J end by 5 bases, with 19 bases between. The CDR3 contains 16 residues. CDR1 and CDR2 from the germline V gene are SGHDN and FVKESK. The CDR3 DNA reads as TGTGCCAGCAGTCGCGTACTCGGGGCAAGGACCGGGGAGCTGTTTTTT. Amino acid sequence: CASSRVLGARTGELFF.

This chain links TRBV4-1 with TRBJ2-3; TRBD2 agrees at 8 bases. CDR3 size: 16 residues. Germline-derived CDR1 and CDR2 are MGHRA and YSYEKL. Germline trimming cut 6 bases from V and 2 bases from J; bases unmatched to any gene: 10. For the CDR3, the DNA is TGCGCCAGCAGATCCCTTTATAGCGGGGCCACAGATACGCAGTATTTT. Amino acid sequence: CASRSLYSGATDTQYF.

This chain joins TRBV7-2 and TRBJ1-5; D may be TRBD1 (5 bases). V was cut by 3 bases and J by 2 bases, with 11 bases left in between. Germline lookup yields CDR1 SGHTA and CDR2 FQGNSA. The CDR3 spans 15 residues. The CDR3 region is CASSFRWGGNQPQHF. As DNA, the CDR3 is TGTGCCAGCAGCTTCCGTTGGGGGGGCAATCAGCCCCAGCATTTT.

V and J are TRBV9 and TRBJ1-6; no clear D gene. Germline loops: CDR1 SGDLS, CDR2 YYNGEE. Deletions cut 0 bases from V and 10 bases from J, with 14 bases between. This CDR3 spans 15 amino acids. The CDR3 region has the DNA TGTGCCAGCAGCGTAGGTCCCCAGGTATTGTCACCCCTCCACTTT. Residues: CASSVGPQVLSPLHF.

This chain links TRBV5-4 with TRBJ2-3, with a weak D call TRBD2 (6 bases). Looked up from germline, CDR1 is SGHNT and CDR2 is YYREEE (reference sequence). V dropped 4 bases and J dropped 2 bases, with 20 bases sitting between them. CDR3 length: 17 residues. CDR3 nucleotide sequence: TGTGCCAGCAGCCCAGTGGGCGGAGGGAAGTTCACAGATACGCAGTATTTT. Translating gives CASSPVGGGKFTDTQYF.

This rearrangement joins TRBV5-4 to TRBJ2-3; 10 bases map to TRBD1. Germline CDR1 reads SGHNT; CDR2 reads YYREEE (reference sequence). Unmatched junction bases numbered 14, after V lost 4 bases and J lost 12 bases. The CDR3 loop spans 15 amino acids. The CDR3 reads CASSPGQGFSGGQYF. CDR3 nucleotides: TGTGCCAGCAGCCCGGGACAGGGGTTCTCCGGTGGACAGTATTTT.

The chain couples TRBV6-6 to TRBJ2-7, with 9 nucleotides matching TRBD1. The CDR3 spans 13 residues. From germline, CDR1 is MNHNY and CDR2 SVGAGI (reference sequence). Unmatched junction bases numbered 4, after V lost 3 bases and J lost 7 bases. The CDR3 loop reads CASSYLTGGEQYF. The DNA for the CDR3 is TGTGCCAGCAGTTATCTGACAGGGGGAGAGCAGTACTTC.

This sequence joins TRBV30 and TRBJ1-1, with TRBD1 matching 11 bases. This CDR3 is built from 14 residues. Germline V gives CDR1 GTSNPN, CDR2 SVGIG (reference sequence). Trimming took 5 bases from V and 8 from J; bases not matched to a gene: 10. CDR3 in amino acids: CAWGQGAFTSEAFF. The CDR3 bases are TGTGCCTGGGGACAGGGGGCATTCACTAGCGAAGCTTTCTTT. The full variable domain, completed using reference TRBV30 and TRBJ1-1, is SQTIHQWPATLVQPVGSPLSLECTVEGTSNPNLYWYRQAAGRGLQLLFYSVGIGQISSEVPQNLSASRPQDRQFILSSKKLLLSDSGFYLCAWGQGAFTSEAFFGQGTRLTVV.

The rearrangement links TRBV7-8 to TRBJ1-5; D gene unclear. Trimming took 0 bases from V and 4 from J, leaving 10 bases between them. CDR1 is SGHVS and CDR2 is FQNEAQ in the germline V gene. The CDR3 contains 15 residues. The CDR3 spells CASSLASAGNQPQHF. CDR3 DNA: TGTGCCAGCAGCTTAGCGTCCGCCGGGAATCAGCCCCAGCATTTT.

J is TRBJ2-1 and V is TRBV19, with 10 bases matching TRBD1. Germline V gene data show CDR1 as LNHDA and CDR2 as SQIVND (reference sequence). This CDR3 comprises 16 residues. V shed 5 bases and J 5 bases; nucleotides not matched to a gene: 9. The CDR3 is CASSRDRGSGNNEQFF. CDR3 in DNA: TGTGCCAGTAGTCGGGACAGGGGATCCGGAAACAATGAGCAGTTCTTC. Full variable domain (outside the CDR3, taken from reference TRBV19 and TRBJ2-1): DGGITQSPKYLFRKEGQNVTLSCEQNLNHDAMYWYRQDPGQGLRLIYYSQIVNDFQKGDIAEGYSVSREKKESFPLTVTSAQKNPTAFYLCASSRDRGSGNNEQFFGPGTRLTVL.

This rearrangement joins TRBV7-2 to TRBJ1-6; possibly TRBD1 for D (5 bases). In germline, CDR1 is SGHTA, CDR2 FQGNSA. This CDR3 comprises 17 residues. V was shortened by 4 bases and J by 8 bases, with 21 bases between the two germline ends. Written as DNA, the CDR3 is TGTGCCAGCAGCTATCTAGCGAGAGCGAGGGGAGATTCACCCCTCCACTTT. Amino acids: CASSYLARARGDSPLHF.

The chain has TRBV6-6 and TRBJ1-5; tentative D call: TRBD1 (5 bases). Trimming shortened V by 5 bases and J by 10 bases, and 9 bases separated the two germline ends. The germline gives CDR1 MNHNY, CDR2 SVGAGI (reference sequence). This CDR3 comprises 11 residues. The CDR3 loop reads CASSPTGPQHF. The CDR3 DNA reads as TGTGCCAGCAGTCCAACAGGTCCCCAGCATTTT.

The V gene is TRBV27, the J gene TRBJ2-3, with D perhaps matching TRBD1 (5 bases). Germline-derived CDR1 and CDR2 are MNHEY and SMNVEV (reference sequence). The CDR3 length is 13 residues. Written as DNA, the CDR3 is TGTGTCAAGATACGACAGAAAGCAGATACGCAGTATTTT. It encodes CVKIRQKADTQYF.